This TCR beta chain originates from a study of blood T cells in healthy people across ages (dated by TCRdb to 2013 to 2016). Study-level background: In model experiments, template switching captured roughly one uniquely barcoded TCR beta cDNA molecule for every two T cells. Four age groups were formed from the donors: young (average about 16 years), middle-aged (approximately 41), aged (around 68) and long-lived (approximately 80). To avoid experimental bias, donors of different ages were distributed randomly across sequencing lanes. The study measured age-related changes in TCR beta repertoire diversity using deep sequencing normalized with unique cDNA molecular identifiers. The study analyzed two additional independent replicas of 1 million unique cDNA reads from the same blood draw for two donors, one aged 18 to 30 and one aged 80 or older.

After removal of 4 bases from V and 0 bases from J, the junction retains 12 bases not matched to a gene. CDR1 and CDR2 (MNHEY, SMNVEV) derive from the germline V gene (reference sequence). Spanning cysteine to phenylalanine, the CDR3 consists of 18 amino acids. Only the CDR3 DNA is retained, 54 bases long and in frame from the first base. Results and caveats for the whole study, not just this receptor: Estimates of total diversity from one million sequenced T cells were regarded as lower bounds and underestimates. Observed TCR beta diversity per million T cells fell roughly linearly with age, and a significant reduction was already apparent by age around 36. Compared with the aged group, more naive CD4+ T cells, fewer expanded clones and increased TCR diversity were shown by the long-lived group, suggesting age selection. Since profiling was done on bulk unsorted PBMCs, naive and antigen-experienced compartments could not be conclusively compared. The percentage of naive T cells measured by flow cytometry correlated strongly with observed TCR beta diversity. The CMV infection status of donors was not known, potentially confounding age-related changes in expanded clonotypes.

The receptor library was made with 5' RACE. Sequencing used an Illumina HiSeq 2500. A second PCR of roughly 7 to 12 cycles was performed with a sample-barcoded 5' primer and a J-beta primer mix. A unique molecular identifier was introduced onto each TCR beta cDNA molecule by a template-switch 5' adaptor carrying 12 random nucleotides. At least 2.5 million CDR3-containing paired-end reads were obtained from each sample. First-strand cDNA synthesis was performed from all RNA using the Mint cDNA synthesis kit, with priming by a TRBC-specific oligonucleotide. Following uracil-DNA glycosylase treatment, a first 18-cycle PCR with universal primers M1SS and BC2_uni_R was performed on all cDNA. The authors processed their data as follows. Each sample was normalized by randomly selecting 1 million high-quality reads, each carrying a distinct molecular identifier. Instead of being binned into consensus sequences, reads that shared molecular identifiers were thrown out. MiTCR, run with a Q25 quality threshold and the strictest error-elimination algorithm, handled CDR3 identification, clonotype clustering and error correction. Lower-bound total TCR beta diversity was estimated with a nonparametric unseen species model using Euler transformation. Using fastp trimming at Q25 and MiXCR clonotype assembly, TCRdb reanalyzed the public sequencing data and kept in-frame beta chains. A single entry per CDR3 protein holds the most common genes and DNA from its merged rows. The V and J calls were determined by TCRdb, not by the authors. The sample includes about 650,000 distinct CDR3 sequences, with around 32% observed a single time. Of the sample, 15% falls within the top ten clones.

This clonotype turned up a few times. The antigen it binds to is not known. No base-level quality is on record; no much larger clone is a single base apart. Systemically healthy Caucasian individuals from Russia, 39 in total and aged roughly 6 to 100 years, were included as donors. Each donor gave around 9 milliliters of peripheral blood, collected into EDTA-treated Vacutainer tubes. Ficoll-Paque density-gradient centrifugation was used to isolate PBMCs, with at least 7 million obtained per sample. Trizol reagent was used to extract total RNA from the PBMCs, yielding at least 5 micrograms per sample. For every donor, an aliquot of PBMCs went through flow cytometry to measure the percentages of naive CD45RAhigh/CD27high T cells.

The rearranged chain carries TRBV27 and TRBJ1-1; the junction holds 9 bases that match TRBD1. The TCR was taken from a woman of 80 years or more in good health. Donor details come from another sample of the same person, matched by shared clones. Sequences were obtained from blood. Here the CDR3 is given as CASSSATGGLGLNTEAFF. The nucleotide sequence is given as TGTGCCAGCAGTTCCGCGACAGGGGGTCTGGGCTTGAACACTGAAGCTTTCTTT.